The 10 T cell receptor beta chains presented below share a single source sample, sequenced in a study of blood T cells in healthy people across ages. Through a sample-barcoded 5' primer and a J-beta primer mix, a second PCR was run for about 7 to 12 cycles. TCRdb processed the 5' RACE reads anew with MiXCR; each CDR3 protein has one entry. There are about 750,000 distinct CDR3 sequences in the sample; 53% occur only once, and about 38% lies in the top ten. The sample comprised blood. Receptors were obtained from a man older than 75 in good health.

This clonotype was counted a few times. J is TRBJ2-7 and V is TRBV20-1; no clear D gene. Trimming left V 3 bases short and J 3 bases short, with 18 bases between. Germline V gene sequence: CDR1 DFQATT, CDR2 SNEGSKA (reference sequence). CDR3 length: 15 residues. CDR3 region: CSARTPQGARYEQYF. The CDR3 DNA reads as TGCAGTGCTAGGACCCCTCAAGGAGCCCGCTACGAGCAGTACTTC.

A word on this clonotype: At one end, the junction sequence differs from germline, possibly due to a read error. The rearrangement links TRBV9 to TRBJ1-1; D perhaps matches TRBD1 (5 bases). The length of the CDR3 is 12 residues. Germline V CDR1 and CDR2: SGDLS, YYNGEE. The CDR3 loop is CVSSIGDTEAFF. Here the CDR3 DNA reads TGTGTCAGCTCCATAGGGGACACTGAAGCTTTCTTT.

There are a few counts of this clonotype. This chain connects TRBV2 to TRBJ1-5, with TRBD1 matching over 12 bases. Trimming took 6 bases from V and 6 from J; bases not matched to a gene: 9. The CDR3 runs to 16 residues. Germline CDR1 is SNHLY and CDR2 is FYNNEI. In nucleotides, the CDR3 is TGTGCCAGCAGGACCGGGACAGGGGGCGCGAGTCAGCCCCAGCATTTT. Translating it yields CASRTGTGGASQPQHF.

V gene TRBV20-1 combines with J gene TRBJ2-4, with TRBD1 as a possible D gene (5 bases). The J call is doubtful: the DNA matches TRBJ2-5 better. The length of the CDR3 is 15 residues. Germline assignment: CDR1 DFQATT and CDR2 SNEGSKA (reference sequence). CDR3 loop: CSAPLGATLQETQYF. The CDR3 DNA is TGCAGTGCTCCCTTAGGGGCGACGTTACAAGAGACCCAGTACTTC.

CDR3 sequence reads: CASSLDRPNEQFF. As DNA, the CDR3 is TGTGCCAGCAGCTTAGACCGACCCAATGAGCAGTTCTTC. The rearrangement links TRBV7-9 to TRBJ2-1; D is unresolved. Trimming took off 1 base at V and 6 bases at J, with 7 bases between the two ends. Per the germline V gene, CDR1 is SEHNR and CDR2 is FQNEAQ (reference sequence). The length of the CDR3 is 13 residues.

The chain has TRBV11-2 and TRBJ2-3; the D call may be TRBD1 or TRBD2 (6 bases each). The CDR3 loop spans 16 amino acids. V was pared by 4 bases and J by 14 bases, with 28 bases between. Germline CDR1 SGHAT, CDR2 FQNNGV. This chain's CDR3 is CASSSPGKGGNRYAYF. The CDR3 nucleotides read TGTGCCAGCAGCTCCCCAGGGAAAGGGGGGAACAGATACGCGTATTTT.

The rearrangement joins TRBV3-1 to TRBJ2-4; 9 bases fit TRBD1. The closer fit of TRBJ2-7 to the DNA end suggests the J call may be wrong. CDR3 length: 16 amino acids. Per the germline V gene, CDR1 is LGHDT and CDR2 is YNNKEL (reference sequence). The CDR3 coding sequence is TGTGCCAGCAGCCCCCTTTCTGGGACAGGGAAGTACGAGCAGTACTTC. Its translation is CASSPLSGTGKYEQYF.

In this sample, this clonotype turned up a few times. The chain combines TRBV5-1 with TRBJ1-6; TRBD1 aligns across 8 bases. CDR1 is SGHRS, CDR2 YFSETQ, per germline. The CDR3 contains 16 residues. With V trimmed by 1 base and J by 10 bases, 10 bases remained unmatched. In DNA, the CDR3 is TGCGCCAGCAGCTTGTATCCGGGACAGGCAGGATCACCCCTCCACTTT. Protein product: CASSLYPGQAGSPLHF.

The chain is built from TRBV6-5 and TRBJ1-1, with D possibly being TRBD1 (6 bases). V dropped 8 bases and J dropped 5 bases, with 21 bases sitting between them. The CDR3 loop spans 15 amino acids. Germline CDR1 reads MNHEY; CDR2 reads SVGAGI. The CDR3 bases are TGTGCCAGCGCCAAGCAGAAACAGGGCCAAACTGAAGCTTTCTTT. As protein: CASAKQKQGQTEAFF.

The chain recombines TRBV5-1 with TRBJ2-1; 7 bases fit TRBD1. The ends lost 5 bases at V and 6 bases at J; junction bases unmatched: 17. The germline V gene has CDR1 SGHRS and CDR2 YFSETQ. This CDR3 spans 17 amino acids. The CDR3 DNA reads TGCGCCAGCAGAGTCAGTGTAGGGGGCGCGGTCTTCAATGAGCAGTTCTTC. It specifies CASRVSVGGAVFNEQFF.